The T cell receptor beta chain under discussion was sequenced for a study of technical replicates of blood from several donors. Assay: immunoSEQ multiplex PCR; the TCRdb copy retains only in-frame clones and omits some. The data hold about 69,000 clones, with over 70% observed a single time. The CDR3 extends over 14 amino acids. The ends were cut back, 6 bases at V and 1 base at J, with 9 bases in the middle. CDR1 ENHRY and CDR2 SYGVKD come from the germline V gene. The chain has TRBV10-3 and TRBJ2-2, with D perhaps matching TRBD1 (5 bases). The receptor comes from a human donor in good health. Some clones in this sample may be carry-over from other donors' samples. The material sequenced was PBMCs. The CDR3 DNA reads TGTGCCATCAGCCTACAGGAGAACACCGGGGAGCTGTTTTTT. The encoded protein is CAISLQENTGELFF.